The 26 T cell receptor beta chains given below trace back to one sample, sequenced in a study of blood T cells in healthy people across ages (dated by TCRdb to 2015 to 2017). Library preparation was by 5' RACE. The data were produced on an Illumina HiSeq 2500. A second PCR of about 6 to 11 cycles was performed with a sample-barcoded 5' primer and a J-beta primer mix. The raw public data were reprocessed by TCRdb itself: fastp quality trimming at Q25, MiXCR clonotype calling, in-frame beta chains only. Here each entry gathers all rows of one CDR3 protein and keeps the most common genes and DNA. Here the sample has more than 1 million distinct CDR3 sequences; around 43% occur a single time. The top ten hold approximately 17% of the sample. The material sequenced was blood. The receptors were gathered from a woman aged 55-69 years in good health.

In its sample, this clonotype was seen a few times. The chain uses TRBV11-1 and TRBJ2-1, with D uncertain. CDR3 length: 11 amino acids. Germline V gene sequence: CDR1 SGHAT, CDR2 FQDESV (reference sequence). Trimming pared 7 bases from V and 7 bases from J, leaving 8 bases between. CDR3 amino acids: CASTQKNEQFF. The CDR3 DNA sequence: TGTGCCAGCACCCAAAAGAATGAGCAGTTCTTC.

The table lists this clonotype with a count of one. The chain carries TRBV27 and TRBJ2-1; TRBD2 aligns across 8 bases. This CDR3 spans 15 amino acids. The germline gives CDR1 MNHEY, CDR2 SMNVEV (reference sequence). V shed 5 bases, J shed 6 bases, and the junction held 9 bases outside the gene matches. This CDR3 is CASSLLAAGGNEQFF. As DNA, the CDR3 is TGTGCCAGCAGTCTTCTAGCGGCGGGGGGCAATGAGCAGTTCTTC.

The CDR3 reads CASLPLSSYNEQYF. For the CDR3, the DNA is TGTGCCAGTTTGCCCCTGAGCTCCTACAATGAGCAGTACTTC. The chain carries TRBV28 and TRBJ2-1; D gene unclear. The closer fit of TRBJ2-7 to the DNA end suggests the J call may be wrong. Germline values: CDR1 MDHEN, CDR2 SYDVKM. This CDR3 has 14 residues.

In this sample, this clonotype turned up a few times. V is TRBV15 and J is TRBJ2-5; TRBD2 agrees at 9 bases. V lost 5 bases and J lost 5; bases outside the gene matches: 6. Germline values: CDR1 LNHNV, CDR2 YYDKDF (reference sequence). The CDR3 is made up of 14 amino acids. The CDR3 DNA reads TGTGCCACCAGCGGTAGCGGGAGTGGGGAGACCCAGTACTTC. This sequence encodes CATSGSGSGETQYF.

The chain employs TRBV6-1 and TRBJ1-2; tentatively, D is TRBD1 (5 bases). Germline V CDR1 and CDR2: MNHNS, SASEGT. V was trimmed by 5 bases and J by 6 bases, leaving 19 bases between them. This CDR3 is 15 amino acids long. The CDR3 nucleotides are TGTGCCAGCAGTCCTCCGGGGGGGGGTAGTCATGGCTACACCTTC. This sequence encodes CASSPPGGGSHGYTF.

The chain uses TRBV9 and TRBJ2-5; 7 nucleotides match TRBD1. Trimming cost V 0 bases and J 3 bases; bases outside gene matches: 5. Germline V lookup: CDR1 SGDLS, CDR2 YYNGEE. The CDR3 loop spans 15 amino acids. CDR3 nucleotide sequence: TGTGCCAGCAGCGTAGCTAGGACAGGAGAAGAGACCCAGTACTTC. It translates to CASSVARTGEETQYF.

This chain connects TRBV6-5 to TRBJ2-7; maybe TRBD2 (5 bases). Trimming shortened V by 2 bases and J by 0 bases, and 11 bases separated the two germline ends. This CDR3 region has 15 residues. The germline V gene has CDR1 MNHEY and CDR2 SVGAGI. The CDR3 sequence: CASSYTSGFSYEQYF. DNA of the CDR3: TGTGCCAGCAGTTACACCAGCGGATTCTCCTACGAGCAGTACTTC.

V and J are TRBV5-1 and TRBJ2-3; possible D gene TRBD2, 6 bases. Trimming shortened V by 1 base and J by 0 bases, and 9 bases separated the two germline ends. Germline V gene data show CDR1 as SGHRS and CDR2 as YFSETQ. The CDR3 covers 15 residues. CDR3 loop: CASSLTGDSTDTQYF. CDR3 sequence (DNA): TGCGCCAGCAGCTTGACGGGGGACAGCACAGATACGCAGTATTTT.

The V gene is TRBV20-1, the J gene TRBJ2-1; tentatively, D is TRBD2 (6 bases). CDR1 is DFQATT, CDR2 SNEGSKA, per germline (reference sequence). The V and J ends lost 3 bases and 0 bases respectively, with 12 bases between them. This CDR3 is built from 15 residues. The CDR3 is CSASRGAASYNEQFF. In DNA form, the CDR3 reads TGCAGTGCTAGTCGCGGGGCTGCCTCCTACAATGAGCAGTTCTTC.

The chain couples TRBV29-1 to TRBJ2-3; 8 bases line up with TRBD1. Germline V gene data show CDR1 as SQVTM and CDR2 as ANQGSEA. The V and J ends lost 7 bases and 2 bases, in that order; junction bases with no gene match: 8. This CDR3 spans 14 amino acids. As DNA, the CDR3 is TGCAGCGCCGGCATGGGACAGGACACAGATACGCAGTATTTT. This gives the protein CSAGMGQDTDTQYF.

The chain combines TRBV27 with TRBJ2-7; D call uncertain. The CDR3 spans 12 residues. Trimming removed 4 bases from V and 4 bases from J, with 8 bases in between. Germline V gene lookup returns CDR1 MNHEY and CDR2 SMNVEV (reference sequence). The CDR3 reads CASSSMGYEQYF. In DNA, the CDR3 is TGTGCCAGCAGTTCCATGGGTTACGAGCAGTACTTC.

The chain recombines TRBV3-1 with TRBJ2-5; D unclear. V gave up 0 bases and J gave up 5 bases, with 13 bases separating them. This CDR3 region has 15 residues. Germline V gives CDR1 LGHDT, CDR2 YNNKEL (reference sequence). The CDR3 is CASSQDSVTPETQYF. CDR3 sequence (DNA): TGTGCCAGCAGCCAAGATTCGGTGACCCCTGAGACCCAGTACTTC.

The chain couples TRBV20-1 to TRBJ2-5; 7 bases line up with TRBD1. With V trimmed by 6 bases and J by 2 bases, 9 bases remained unmatched. Germline V lookup: CDR1 DFQATT, CDR2 SNEGSKA (reference sequence). The CDR3 runs 14 residues. The CDR3 loop is CSAKTGRTQETQYF. The CDR3 region has the DNA TGCAGTGCAAAGACAGGGCGAACGCAAGAGACCCAGTACTTC.

In regard to this clonotype: A much larger clonotype is one base distant, so this may be a read error. This sequence joins TRBV7-7 and TRBJ2-1; TRBD2 matches at 10 bases. This CDR3 region has 15 residues. CDR1 is SSHAT and CDR2 is FNYEAQ in the germline V gene (reference sequence). V shed 4 bases and J 4 bases; nucleotides not matched to a gene: 4. CDR3 in amino acids: CASSSALAGYNEQFF. In DNA, the CDR3 is TGTGCCAGCAGCTCAGCACTAGCGGGGTACAATGAGCAGTTCTTC.

To note about this clonotype: A much larger clone lies a single base off, so this may be a read error. The chain couples TRBV5-1 to TRBJ2-1; 7 bases are shared with TRBD2. The J call is in doubt because the DNA end fits TRBJ2-7 better. The CDR3 length is 15 residues. Per the germline V gene, CDR1 is SGHRS and CDR2 is YFSETQ. The CDR3 sequence is CASSLTGGSYNEQYF. CDR3 DNA: TGCGCCAGCAGCTTGACGGGAGGCTCCTACAATGAGCAGTACTTC.

In its sample, this clonotype was seen a few times. This rearrangement joins TRBV28 to TRBJ1-4, with unresolved D. Trimming stripped 8 bases from V and 7 bases from J, with 11 bases between. The CDR3 has 12 amino acids. Per the germline V gene, CDR1 is MDHEN and CDR2 is SYDVKM. CDR3 DNA: TGTGCCAGCGATTCGGAAGGTGAAAAACTGTTTTTT. This translates into CASDSEGEKLFF.

In the case of this clonotype: Being one base from a much bigger clone, this may be a read error. The V gene is TRBV6-2 or TRBV6-3, the J gene TRBJ2-1; TRBD2 aligns across 7 bases. The CDR3 has 11 residues. After removal of 6 bases from V and 13 bases from J, the junction contained 6 bases not matched to a gene. CDR1 MNHEY and CDR2 SVGEGT come from the germline V gene. CDR3 in amino acids: CASRGGETQFF. The CDR3 nucleotides read TGTGCCAGCAGGGGAGGGGAGACCCAGTTCTTC.

V gene TRBV27 combines with J gene TRBJ1-4; D uncertain. This CDR3 has 16 residues. Germline CDR1 and CDR2: MNHEY and SMNVEV (reference sequence). V dropped 5 bases and J dropped 0 bases, with 13 bases sitting between them. CDR3 region: CASSPTGAATNEKLFF. The CDR3 DNA follows: TGTGCCAGCAGTCCGACCGGCGCTGCAACTAATGAAAAACTGTTTTTT.

CDR3 nucleotides: TGTGCCAGCAGCCCCCCTGGGACAGGGCGCAATGAGCAGTTCTTC. Residues: CASSPPGTGRNEQFF. The chain links TRBV3-1 to TRBJ2-1; 9 bases line up with TRBD1. With V trimmed by 4 bases and J by 6 bases, 7 bases remained unmatched. The CDR3 consists of 15 residues. Germline lookup yields CDR1 LGHDT and CDR2 YNNKEL (reference sequence).

This chain joins TRBV20-1 and TRBJ2-4; TRBD2 is a possible D gene (6 bases). V gave up 0 bases and J gave up 6 bases, with 12 bases separating them. The CDR3 contains 14 residues. The germline V gene encodes CDR1 DFQATT and CDR2 SNEGSKA (reference sequence). The CDR3 region is CSARDGSGGNIQYF. The CDR3 DNA sequence: TGCAGTGCTAGAGATGGTTCCGGGGGAAACATTCAGTACTTC.

This clonotype was counted a single time. V and J are TRBV20-1 and TRBJ2-1; D not certain. The V end lost 7 bases, the J end lost 2 bases, and 21 bases lay between the germline ends. This CDR3 is built from 16 residues. Germline V gives CDR1 DFQATT, CDR2 SNEGSKA (reference sequence). For the CDR3, the DNA is TGCAGTGTCAAAGGTAACCTGCGACCAACCTACAATGAGCAGTTCTTC. Translation gives CSVKGNLRPTYNEQFF.

With respect to this clonotype: The junction departs from the called germline gene at one end, perhaps through a read error. The chain links TRBV29-1 to TRBJ1-4; D gene unclear. The CDR3 loop spans 12 amino acids. CDR1 and CDR2 (germline): SQVTM, ANQGSEA. This CDR3 reads CSAGGIGEELFF. The CDR3 DNA reads TGCAGCGCGGGAGGGATAGGTGAAGAACTGTTTTTT. Using reference TRBV29-1 and TRBJ1-4 for the parts outside the CDR3, the full variable domain is SAVISQKPSRDICQRGTSLTIQCQVDSQVTMMFWYRQQPGQSLTLIATANQGSEATYESGFVIDKFPISRPNLTFSTLTVSNMSPEDSSIYLCSAGGIGEELFFGSGTQLSVL.

V and J are TRBV24-1 and TRBJ2-1, with 7 bases fitting TRBD2. Germline values: CDR1 KGHDR, CDR2 SFDVKD. V dropped 3 bases and J dropped 6; count of bases not matched to a gene: 4. CDR3 size: 14 residues. The CDR3 reads CATSDPPGGNEQFF. The CDR3 nucleotides are TGTGCCACCAGTGATCCACCGGGGGGCAATGAGCAGTTCTTC.

This clonotype was detected a few times. The genes are TRBV2 and TRBJ2-1; 13 bases are a match to TRBD2. The CDR3 covers 15 residues. Trimming at V came to 1 base and at J to 7 bases, leaving 1 base not matched to a gene. Germline V gene sequence: CDR1 SNHLY, CDR2 FYNNEI. CDR3 DNA sequence: TGTGCCAGCAGTGAAGGGACTAGCGGGAGTAATGAGCAGTTCTTC. This encodes CASSEGTSGSNEQFF.

The table lists this clonotype with a few counts. The gene calls are TRBV9 and TRBJ2-3; D is uncertain. Germline CDR1 SGDLS, CDR2 YYNGEE. The CDR3 has 15 residues. V gave up 0 bases and J gave up 1 base, with 9 bases separating them. The CDR3 loop is CASSVGPIGTDTQYF. In nucleotides, the CDR3 is TGTGCCAGCAGCGTAGGCCCTATCGGCACAGATACGCAGTATTTT. Combining the CDR3 with reference TRBV9 and TRBJ2-3 gives the whole variable domain DSGVTQTPKHLITATGQRVTLRCSPRSGDLSVYWYQQSLDQGLQFLIQYYNGEERAKGNILERFSAQQFPDLHSELNLSSLELGDSALYFCASSVGPIGTDTQYFGPGTRLTVL.

This clonotype was seen only a few times. The chain recombines TRBV21-1 with TRBJ2-1. TRBV21-1 is tagged as a pseudogene. This CDR3 contains 15 residues. This chain's CDR3 is CASSKVWTVYNEQFF. CDR3 DNA: TGTGCCAGCAGCAAGGTCTGGACGGTGTACAATGAGCAGTTCTTC.